This T cell receptor beta chain was sequenced during a study of CD8+CD57+ T cells in acquired aplastic anemia. Whole-study findings and limits: The same twenty-nine CD8+ CDR3 sequences occurred in patients and in controls.

Profiling of TCR beta VDJ combinations and CDR3 sequences used genomic DNA as template. TCRdb reprocessed the reads via MiXCR and lists one record per CDR3 protein. This table has just over 200,000 distinct CDR3 sequences, approximately 65% appearing once. CDR3 length: 14 amino acids. The V and J ends lost 3 bases and 4 bases, in that order; junction bases with no gene match: 4. Germline CDR1 and CDR2: SGHTA and FQGTGA. About this clonotype: Its antigen is undetermined.

All patients picked for sequencing had shown, by flow cytometry, an expansion of CD8+CD57+ cells. Sequencing used sorted CD4+, CD8+, or CD8+CD57+ T cells (not recorded which) from PBMCs. The J gene is TRBJ2-7, the V gene TRBV7-3; TRBD2 agrees at 9 bases. This receptor was identified in a human donor with aplastic anemia. The CDR3 here is CASSLESGRYEQYF. For the CDR3, the DNA is TGTGCCAGCAGCTTGGAAAGCGGGAGGTACGAGCAGTACTTC. Full variable domain (outside the CDR3, taken from reference TRBV7-3 and TRBJ2-7): GAGVSQTPSNKVTEKGKYVELRCDPISGHTALYWYRQSLGQGPEFLIYFQGTGAADDSGLPNDRFFAVRPEGSVSTLKIQRTERGDSAVYLCASSLESGRYEQYFGPGTRLTVT.